This T cell receptor (beta chain) was documented in a study of T cell changes during pregnancy in multiple sclerosis. CDR3 length: 15 residues. The V gene lost 4 bases and the J gene lost 4 bases, with 17 bases spanning the gap. Germline V CDR1 and CDR2: SNHLY, FYNNEI. Only in-frame clones appear in the TCRdb table, and some are missing; sequencing was by immunoSEQ multiplex PCR. The data show about 18,000 clones, with over 65% seen just once and around 8.7% held by the top ten. The chain employs TRBV2 and TRBJ2-7; a weak D match, TRBD1 (6 bases). The source material was CD8+ T cells from peripheral blood mononuclear cells, sampled after pregnancy. The source of this sequence is a female donor with multiple sclerosis, enrolled in a pregnancy study. DNA of the CDR3: TGTGCCAGCAGTGGGATAGGGGGTTCTGGATACGAGCAGTACTTC. Residues: CASSGIGGSGYEQYF.